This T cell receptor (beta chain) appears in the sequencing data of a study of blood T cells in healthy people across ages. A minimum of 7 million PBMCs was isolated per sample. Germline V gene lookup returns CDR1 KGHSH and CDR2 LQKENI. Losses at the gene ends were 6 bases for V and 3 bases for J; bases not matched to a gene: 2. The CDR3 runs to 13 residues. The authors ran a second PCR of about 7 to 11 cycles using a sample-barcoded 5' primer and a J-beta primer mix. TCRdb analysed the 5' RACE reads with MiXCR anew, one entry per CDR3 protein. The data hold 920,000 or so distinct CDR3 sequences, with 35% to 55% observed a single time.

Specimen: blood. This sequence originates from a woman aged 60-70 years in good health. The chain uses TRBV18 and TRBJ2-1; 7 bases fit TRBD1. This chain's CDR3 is CASSRGIYNEQFF. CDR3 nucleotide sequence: TGTGCCAGCTCCAGGGGGATCTACAATGAGCAGTTCTTC.